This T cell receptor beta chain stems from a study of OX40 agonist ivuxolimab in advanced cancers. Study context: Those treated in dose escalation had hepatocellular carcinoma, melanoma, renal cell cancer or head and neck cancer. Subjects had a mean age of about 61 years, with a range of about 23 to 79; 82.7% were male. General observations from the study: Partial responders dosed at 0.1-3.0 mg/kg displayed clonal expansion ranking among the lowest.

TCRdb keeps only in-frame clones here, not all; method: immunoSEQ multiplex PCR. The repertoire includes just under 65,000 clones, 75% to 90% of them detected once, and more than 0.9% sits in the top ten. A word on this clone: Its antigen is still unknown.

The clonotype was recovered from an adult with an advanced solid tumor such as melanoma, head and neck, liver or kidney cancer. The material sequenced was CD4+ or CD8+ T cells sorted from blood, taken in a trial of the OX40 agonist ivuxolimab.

CDR3 residues: CSVDWDRANTEAFF. The DNA for the CDR3 is TGCAGCGTTGATTGGGACAGGGCAAACACTGAAGCTTTCTTT. The chain joins TRBV29-1 to TRBJ1-1; 9 bases align to TRBD1. After removal of 3 bases from V and 2 bases from J, the junction contained 4 bases not matched to a gene. The germline gives CDR1 SQVTM, CDR2 ANQGSEA. CDR3 length equals 14 residues.